These T cell receptor beta chains were read from a single sample in a study of CD8+ T cells in alopecia areata. TCRdb's copy holds only in-frame clones and misses some; the assay was immunoSEQ multiplex PCR. The table lists more than 90,000 clones, 60% of them singletons. Sequencing was performed on CD8+ T cells sorted from blood, taken at approximately week 56, from a patient treated with tofacitinib. These receptors all stem from a human donor with alopecia areata. Both conserved end residues are part of each CDR3. The D gene is left open where the match is weak. Not every row has a clone size; where given, it reads once, few, many or a size class.

clone_size	v_call	j_call	d_call	cdr3_nt	cdr3_aa
NA	TRBV5-6	TRBJ1-1	NA	TGTGCCAGCAGCTCGGGCAGGAACACTGAAGCTTTCTTT	CASSSGRNTEAFF
few	TRBV6-5	TRBJ1-2	NA	TGTGCCAGCAGACTAGGGCAACCGCATGGCTACACCTTC	CASRLGQPHGYTF
NA	TRBV4-1	TRBJ2-3	NA	TGCGCCAGCAGCCAAGTTCCCGGGGCAGATACGCAGTATTTT	CASSQVPGADTQYF
NA	TRBV5-1	TRBJ2-7	NA	TGCGCCAGCAGCCCGAAACAGGGAACCTACGAGCAGTACTTC	CASSPKQGTYEQYF
NA	TRBV19	TRBJ2-2	NA	TGTGCCAGTAGTCTAGCGTCTTCCACCGGGGAGCTGTTTTTT	CASSLASSTGELFF
NA	TRBV13	TRBJ2-1	TRBD2	TGTGCCAGCAGCCCAACGACTAGCGGGGCTGGAGACAATGAGCAGTTCTTC	CASSPTTSGAGDNEQFF
few	TRBV10-3	TRBJ1-2	TRBD1	TGTGCCATCAAAGACAGGGAAGGCTACACCTTC	CAIKDREGYTF
NA	TRBV13	TRBJ2-3	NA	TGTGCCAGCAGCTCGACTTATACGCAGTATTTT	CASSSTYTQYF
NA	TRBV13	TRBJ1-6	TRBD1	TGTGCCAGCAGCTTCGGACAGGGAGGTTCACCCCTCCACTTT	CASSFGQGGSPLHF
NA	TRBV30	TRBJ1-5	NA	TGTGCCACGGGGGGATATAGCAATCAGCCCCAGCATTTT	CATGGYSNQPQHF
NA	TRBV29-1	TRBJ2-3	TRBD1	TGCAGCGCCGGGGACAGGGTTGATACAGATACGCAGTATTTT	CSAGDRVDTDTQYF
NA	TRBV20-1	TRBJ1-1	NA	TGCAGTGCTAGGGCGACAGAAGCTTTCTTT	CSARATEAFF
NA	TRBV13	TRBJ2-5	NA	TGTGCCAGCAGCCTAGGACAGACCCAGTACTTC	CASSLGQTQYF
many	TRBV28	TRBJ1-1	TRBD1	TGTGCCAGCACCCAAACGAGACAGGGACGGACTGAAGCTTTCTTT	CASTQTRQGRTEAFF
NA	TRBV7-9	TRBJ1-1	NA	TGTGCCAGCAGCACAACCTTTACCGGGCCTGAAGCTTTCTTT	CASSTTFTGPEAFF
NA	TRBV11-2	TRBJ2-1	TRBD2	TGTGCCAGCAGCTTTACTAGCGACAATGAGCAGTTCTTC	CASSFTSDNEQFF
few	TRBV19	TRBJ2-1	NA	TGTGCCAGTAAAGTCGCAGGGTCCTACAATGAGCAGTTCTTC	CASKVAGSYNEQFF
NA	TRBV25-1	TRBJ2-1	NA	TGTGCCAGCAGTGAAATTCATGAGCAGTTCTTC	CASSEIHEQFF
many	TRBV12-5	TRBJ1-5	NA	TGTGCTAGTGGTGCCACAAAACAGCCCCAGCATTTT	CASGATKQPQHF
NA	TRBV7-9	TRBJ1-1	NA	TGTGCCAGCAGCCTAGGGGCCACTGAAGCTTTCTTT	CASSLGATEAFF
NA	TRBV13	TRBJ2-3	NA	TGTGCCAGCAGCTTTTGGGGGGCAGCGGATACGCAGTATTTT	CASSFWGAADTQYF
few	TRBV29-1	TRBJ2-2	NA	TGCAGCGTTGAATTCCTAGGAACGAACACCGGGGAGCTGTTTTTT	CSVEFLGTNTGELFF
NA	TRBV29-1	TRBJ1-4	NA	TGCAGCGTTAGCGGATTAACTAATGAAAAACTGTTTTTT	CSVSGLTNEKLFF
NA	TRBV19	TRBJ1-2	TRBD1	TGTGCCAGTAGTAGTGGGACAGGCTACTATGGCTACACCTTC	CASSSGTGYYGYTF
few	TRBV29-1	TRBJ2-7	NA	TGCAGCGGCCGGTCGGGAAGCACCTACGAGCAGTACTTC	CSGRSGSTYEQYF
few	TRBV7-9	TRBJ1-2	TRBD1	TGTGCCAGCAGCTCCCCGGACAGGGTCGGTGGCTACACCTTC	CASSSPDRVGGYTF
few	TRBV21-1	TRBJ2-7	NA	TGTGCCAGCACCCCCAAACGACAATTCTACGAGCAGTACTTC	CASTPKRQFYEQYF
NA	TRBV7-9	TRBJ2-1	NA	TGTGCCAGCAGAGCAGACTACAATGAGCAGTTCTTC	CASRADYNEQFF
few	TRBV5-1	TRBJ2-3	NA	TGCGCCAGCAGTTCCGACAGCACAGATACGCAGTATTTT	CASSSDSTDTQYF
NA	TRBV6-1	TRBJ2-1	NA	TGTGCCAGCAGTGACCGGGGGCTCTATGAGCAGTTCTTC	CASSDRGLYEQFF
NA	TRBV13	TRBJ2-5	TRBD2	TGTGCCAGCAGCAATAGCGGGGGTCAAGAGACCCAGTACTTC	CASSNSGGQETQYF
once	TRBV6-6	TRBJ2-3	NA	TGTGCCAGCTTTCATCCGGGGACGCCGACAGATACGCAGTATTTT	CASFHPGTPTDTQYF
NA	TRBV7-2	TRBJ2-5	TRBD2	TGTGCCAGCAGCTTAGCGGGGGGGTACCAAGAGACCCAGTACTTC	CASSLAGGYQETQYF
NA	TRBV27	TRBJ1-1	NA	TGTGCCAGCAGTTTAACCGGGGTGAACACTGAAGCTTTCTTT	CASSLTGVNTEAFF
NA	TRBV27	TRBJ2-1	NA	TGTGCCAGCAGAAAAGGGGCGTGGCAGTTCTTC	CASRKGAWQFF
few	TRBV4-1	TRBJ1-1	NA	TGCGCCAGCAGCCAAGATTCCCGGGGGATGCAAGCTTTCTTT	CASSQDSRGMQAFF
NA	TRBV13	TRBJ1-2	TRBD1	TGTGCCAGCAGCCCGGGACAGGCTTATGGCTACACCTTC	CASSPGQAYGYTF
few	TRBV7-9	TRBJ2-7	NA	TGTGCCAGCAGCTTAGTAGGGCGGATGACAGGCTTCTACGAGCAGTACTTC	CASSLVGRMTGFYEQYF
NA	TRBV18	TRBJ2-2	NA	TGTGCCAGCTCACCACGGAAAGGGAGGCTGTTTTTT	CASSPRKGRLFF
NA	TRBV14	TRBJ2-3	NA	TGTGCCAGCGGAGCCACGTCCGCGCAGTATTTT	CASGATSAQYF
NA	TRBV30	TRBJ2-2	NA	TGTGCCTGGAGCGGAGGGGGTACCGGGGAGCTGTTTTTT	CAWSGGGTGELFF
NA	TRBV9	TRBJ1-6	TRBD1	TGTGCCAGCAGCGGCCCGGGACAGGGTTTGAATTCACCCCTCCACTTT	CASSGPGQGLNSPLHF
NA	TRBV7-9	TRBJ2-5	NA	TGTGCCAGCAGTCAACCCTCGGGGGGCCCCCGGACCCAGTACTTC	CASSQPSGGPRTQYF
once	TRBV5-1	TRBJ2-7	NA	TGCGCCAGCAGCTTGGGTTCCAGAGTACATTACGAGCAGTACTTC	CASSLGSRVHYEQYF
NA	TRBV27	TRBJ2-7	NA	TGTGCCAGCAGTTTAGATTTACGGGGAAACTACGAGCAGTACTTC	CASSLDLRGNYEQYF
NA	TRBV13	TRBJ1-2	NA	TGTGCCAGCAGCTTATCCGGGGCATATGGCTACACCTTC	CASSLSGAYGYTF
few	TRBV23-1	TRBJ1-4	TRBD1	TGCGCCAGCAGTCACACGGGACAGGGGATGGAAAAACTGTTTTTT	CASSHTGQGMEKLFF